These 10 T cell receptor beta chains were all obtained from the same sample, sequenced in a study of lymphopenia after photon versus proton radiotherapy (dated by TCRdb to the late 2010s). Libraries came from the immunoSEQ multiplex PCR assay. TCRdb stores this immuneACCESS table with in-frame sequences only. Part of the clones is absent; in the studies checked, under half of the shortfall reflects unresolved V genes, and no reason is known for the rest. Here the sample has 65,000 to 85,000 clones; 92% occur a single time. The biggest ten clones account for over 2% of the sample. The source was peripheral blood, collected from a patient treated with photon-based radiotherapy. The receptor set was obtained from a woman aged 35 to 49 with cholangiocarcinoma.

J is TRBJ1-5 and V is TRBV29-1; D remains unclear. The CDR3 length is 14 residues. With 2 bases removed from V and 9 bases from J, the gap between germline ends came to 17 bases. Germline CDR1 reads SQVTM; CDR2 reads ANQGSEA. CDR3 residues: CSVELVERSRPQHF. As DNA, the CDR3 is TGCAGCGTTGAATTGGTAGAGCGTAGCCGGCCCCAGCATTTT.

The V call is TRBV29-1, the J call TRBJ1-1; D is unclear. This CDR3 comprises 10 residues. Germline V CDR1 and CDR2: SQVTM, ANQGSEA. Trimming took off 6 bases at V and 3 bases at J, with 5 bases between the two ends. CDR3 in DNA: TGCAGCGTCGGGGACACTGAAGCTTTCTTT. Translated: CSVGDTEAFF.

This clone was counted once. This chain uses TRBV7-9 with TRBJ2-3; 11 nucleotides match TRBD2. The J segment lost 2 bases and the V segment lost 5 bases, leaving 6 bases of the junction unmatched. The CDR3 covers 16 residues. Germline lookup yields CDR1 SEHNR and CDR2 FQNEAQ (reference sequence). The CDR3 reads CASSTTTSGNTDTQYF. The CDR3 DNA is TGTGCCAGCAGCACTACGACTAGCGGGAACACAGATACGCAGTATTTT.

The rearrangement joins TRBV11-2 to TRBJ2-7; D perhaps matches TRBD1 (6 bases). Trimming left V 0 bases short and J 2 bases short, with 11 bases between. The CDR3 runs to 15 residues. Germline lookup yields CDR1 SGHAT and CDR2 FQNNGV. CDR3 sequence: CASSLEGGPTYEQYF. The CDR3, as DNA: TGTGCCAGCAGCTTAGAAGGGGGTCCGACCTACGAGCAGTACTTC.

J is TRBJ2-5 and V is TRBV13; 9 positions match TRBD2. With 0 bases clipped from V and 9 bases from J, the junction kept 11 bases outside the gene matches. CDR1 PRHDT and CDR2 FYEKMQ come from the germline V gene (reference sequence). This CDR3 has 16 amino acids. CDR3 protein: CASSLGGSGSKRAQYF. DNA for the CDR3: TGTGCCAGCAGCTTAGGTGGTAGCGGGAGCAAGAGGGCCCAGTACTTC.

This clone was observed once. Here the CDR3 reads CASSPAGDRSTYEQYF. The CDR3 DNA reads TGTGCCAGCAGCCCTGCTGGGGACAGAAGTACCTACGAGCAGTACTTC. The chain uses TRBV5-6 and TRBJ2-7; TRBD1 agrees at 7 bases. This CDR3 is 16 amino acids long. From germline, CDR1 is SGHDT and CDR2 YYEEEE. After removal of 4 bases from V and 2 bases from J, the junction contained 12 bases not matched to a gene.

The gene calls are TRBV4-3 and TRBJ2-1; 11 positions match TRBD2. V lost 2 bases, J lost 2 bases, and 5 bases stayed unmatched. Germline loops: CDR1 LGHNA, CDR2 YSLEER. This CDR3 spans 17 amino acids. The CDR3: CASSQLLAGAAYNEQFF. CDR3 DNA: TGCGCCAGCAGCCAACTACTAGCGGGGGCGGCCTACAATGAGCAGTTCTTC.

The rearrangement links TRBV10-1 to TRBJ2-3; no firm D call. Trimming cost V 6 bases and J 7 bases, with 8 bases left between them. Germline-derived CDR1 and CDR2 are WNHNN and SYGVQD (reference sequence). The CDR3 totals 11 residues. The CDR3 nucleotides are TGCGCCAGCAGGTTACCTCATACGCAGTATTTT. Protein: CASRLPHTQYF.

V is TRBV4-2 and J is TRBJ1-2; D unresolved. Germline V lookup: CDR1 LGHNA, CDR2 YNFKEQ. The V gene lost 0 bases and the J gene lost 3 bases, with 11 bases spanning the gap. The CDR3 runs to 15 residues. The CDR3 coding sequence is TGTGCCAGCAGCCAAGATCTAGCCAGTTACTATGGCTACACCTTC. This sequence encodes CASSQDLASYYGYTF.

The chain uses TRBV9 and TRBJ2-2; either TRBD1 or TRBD2 may fit D (5 bases each). Trimming pared 2 bases from V and 5 bases from J, leaving 13 bases between. Germline CDR1 reads SGDLS; CDR2 reads YYNGEE. The CDR3 is 15 amino acids. The CDR3 region is CASSVGTDATGELFF. CDR3 DNA: TGTGCCAGCAGCGTGGGGACGGACGCTACCGGGGAGCTGTTTTTT.